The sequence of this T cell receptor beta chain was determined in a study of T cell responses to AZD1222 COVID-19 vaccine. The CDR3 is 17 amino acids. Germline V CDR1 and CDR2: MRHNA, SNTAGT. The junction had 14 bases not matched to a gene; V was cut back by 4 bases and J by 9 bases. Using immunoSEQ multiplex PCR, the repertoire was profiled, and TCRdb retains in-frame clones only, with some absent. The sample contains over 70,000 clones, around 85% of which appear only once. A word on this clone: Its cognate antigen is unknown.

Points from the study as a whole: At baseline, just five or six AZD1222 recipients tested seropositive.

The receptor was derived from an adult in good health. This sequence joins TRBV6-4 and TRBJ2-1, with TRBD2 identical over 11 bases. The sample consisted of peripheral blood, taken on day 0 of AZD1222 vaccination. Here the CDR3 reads CASSGDPTSGDVSEQFF. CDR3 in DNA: TGTGCCAGCAGTGGCGACCCGACTAGCGGGGACGTCAGTGAGCAGTTCTTC.